The 10 T cell receptor beta chains given below trace back to one sample, sequenced in a study of Graves' ophthalmopathy and Graves' hyperthyroidism. As the template, RNA transcripts were used to amplify TCR beta CDR3 regions. HTBI primers primed a first-round RT-PCR, and a second-round multiplex PCR followed. TCRdb itself ran the multiplex PCR reads through MiXCR, one entry per CDR3 protein. The table records hundreds of thousands of distinct CDR3 sequences, about 40% of them present only once. Sequencing was done on a sample of peripheral blood. These receptors all stem from an adult man with Graves' ophthalmopathy.

There are a few counts of this clonotype. A junction end diverges from the germline sequence, so it may reflect a read error. The chain couples TRBV7-9 to TRBJ1-6, with a possible D match to TRBD1 (5 bases). This CDR3 has 17 residues. In germline, CDR1 is SEHNR, CDR2 FQNEAQ (reference sequence). Here the CDR3 reads CASSQEGWAGKNSPLHF. The CDR3 coding sequence is TGCGCCAGCAGCCAAGAAGGGTGGGCAGGGAAAAATTCACCCCTCCACTTT.

The chain recombines TRBV6-2 or TRBV6-3 with TRBJ1-1; D gene unclear. This CDR3 is 15 amino acids long. Germline CDR1 reads MNHEY; CDR2 reads SVGEGT. The V end lost 8 bases, the J end lost 6 bases, and 22 bases lay between the germline ends. The CDR3 DNA reads as TGTGCCAGCTCGCGGGTCGGATCCGTTAGCCCTGAAGCTTTCTTT. Its translation: CASSRVGSVSPEAFF.

J is TRBJ2-7 and V is TRBV7-6, with D unresolved. CDR3 size: 13 residues. The V gene's germline CDR1 is SGHVS and CDR2 FNYEAQ. Trimming shortened V by 6 bases and J by 0 bases, and 9 bases separated the two germline ends. This CDR3 reads CASRVKGSYEQYF. Here the CDR3 DNA reads TGTGCCAGCAGAGTTAAGGGCTCCTACGAGCAGTACTTC. Variable domain in full (rest from reference TRBV7-6 and TRBJ2-7): GAGVSQSPRYKVTKRGQDVALRCDPISGHVSLYWYRQALGQGPEFLTYFNYEAQQDKSGLPNDRFSAERPEGSISTLTIQRTEQRDSAMYRCASRVKGSYEQYFGPGTRLTVT.

The chain links TRBV10-2 to TRBJ1-3; D may be TRBD1 (5 bases). In germline, CDR1 is WSHSY, CDR2 SAAADI. Trimming stripped 3 bases from V and 3 bases from J, with 15 bases between. The length of the CDR3 is 16 residues. CDR3 amino acids: CASSEREAGVGNTIYF. CDR3 nucleotide sequence: TGCGCCAGCAGTGAAAGGGAAGCGGGGGTTGGAAACACCATATATTTT.

V and J are TRBV7-2 and TRBJ1-2, with D possibly TRBD1 on 5 matching bases. Germline V gene lookup returns CDR1 SGHTA and CDR2 FQGNSA. The germline V and J ends were trimmed by 3 bases and 4 bases, with 12 bases remaining between them. The CDR3 spans 14 residues. The CDR3 loop reads CASSFGQIFYGYTF. In DNA form, the CDR3 reads TGTGCCAGCAGCTTCGGACAAATCTTCTATGGCTACACCTTC. Using reference TRBV7-2 and TRBJ1-2 for the parts outside the CDR3, the full variable domain is GAGVSQSPSNKVTEKGKDVELRCDPISGHTALYWYRQSLGQGLEFLIYFQGNSAPDKSGLPSDRFSAERTGGSVSTLTIQRTQQEDSAVYLCASSFGQIFYGYTFGSGTRLTVV.

This clonotype came up a few times. The rearrangement links TRBV19 to TRBJ2-7, with 7 nucleotides matching TRBD1. V lost 10 bases to trimming and J lost 0 bases; unmatched junction nucleotides: 21. Germline V lookup: CDR1 LNHDA, CDR2 SQIVND (reference sequence). The CDR3 covers 18 residues. The CDR3 sequence: CATSPGQTSRPSSYEQYF. The CDR3 region has the DNA TGTGCCACTTCACCGGGACAGACGTCCAGGCCCTCCTCCTACGAGCAGTACTTC.

The chain employs TRBV29-1 and TRBJ2-3, with D unclear. CDR3 length equals 12 residues. Trimming shortened V by 4 bases and J by 1 base, and 6 bases separated the two germline ends. Germline V CDR1 and CDR2: SQVTM, ANQGSEA. The CDR3 sequence: CSVGTGTDTQYF. As DNA, the CDR3 is TGCAGCGTTGGTACTGGCACAGATACGCAGTATTTT.

This clonotype has a count of ten or more. This rearrangement joins TRBV12-3 or TRBV12-4 to TRBJ1-2, with D possibly TRBD1 on 5 matching bases. The V end lost 5 bases, the J end lost 2 bases, and 12 bases lay between the germline ends. The CDR3 length is 14 residues. The CDR3 protein is CASSRHGTNYGYTF. CDR3 nucleotides: TGTGCCAGCAGTCGGCACGGGACCAACTATGGCTACACCTTC.

This clonotype was seen ten or more times. The chain has TRBV6-6 and TRBJ2-2; TRBD2 agrees at 7 bases. The CDR3 contains 14 residues. Looked up from germline, CDR1 is MNHNY and CDR2 is SVGAGI (reference sequence). The V and J ends lost 4 bases and 4 bases, in that order; junction bases with no gene match: 3. The CDR3 here is CASSSGRATGELFF. The CDR3 nucleotides read TGTGCCAGCAGTTCAGGGAGGGCCACCGGGGAGCTGTTTTTT.

About this clonotype itself: At one end, the junction sequence differs from germline, possibly due to a read error. The chain combines TRBV20-1 with TRBJ2-2; maybe TRBD1 (6 bases). Germline values: CDR1 DFQATT, CDR2 SNEGSKA (reference sequence). This CDR3 region has 15 residues. CDR3 protein: CSARGPKVNTGELFF. The CDR3 region has the DNA TGCAGTGCCAGGGGCCCCAAGGTGAACACTGGGGAGCTGTTTTTT.